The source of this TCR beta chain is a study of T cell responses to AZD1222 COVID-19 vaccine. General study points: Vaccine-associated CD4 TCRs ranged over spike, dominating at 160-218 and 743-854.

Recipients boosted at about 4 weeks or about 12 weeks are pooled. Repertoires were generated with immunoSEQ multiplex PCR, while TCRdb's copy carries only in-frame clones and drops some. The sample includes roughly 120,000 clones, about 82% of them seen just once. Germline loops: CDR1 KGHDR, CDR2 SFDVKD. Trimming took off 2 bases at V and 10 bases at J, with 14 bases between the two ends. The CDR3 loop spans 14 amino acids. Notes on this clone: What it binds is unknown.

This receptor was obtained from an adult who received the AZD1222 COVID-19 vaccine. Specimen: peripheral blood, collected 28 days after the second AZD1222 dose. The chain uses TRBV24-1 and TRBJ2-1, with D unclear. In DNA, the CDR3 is TGTGCCACCAGTGATTCCGAAACTCCTGGAGAGCAGTTCTTC. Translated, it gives CATSDSETPGEQFF.